Sequencing of this T cell receptor (beta chain) was carried out in a study of blood T cell repertoires in COVID-19 (dated by TCRdb to 2018 to 2021). Describing the broader study: Samples covering the acute and convalescent phases of COVID-19 were provided by collaborators in the United States, Italy and Spain. The material from the prospective study consisted of cDNA or gDNA derived from T cells, B-cell-depleted T cells, or PBMCs. The dataset comprised deeply sampled blood TCRbeta repertoires from subjects exposed to, actively infected with, or recovered from COVID-19. The repertoires were released in a freely available public database intended as a resource for research on the immune response to SARS-CoV-2. Samples were obtained from the ongoing ImmuneRACE study (first 160 participants) and from over a thousand subjects provided by 6 global collaborators. The sample metadata nearly always contained a de-identified subject ID, COVID-19 status, age in years and sex. Where HLA class I and class II types were available, the types were taken from metadata supplied by the sample provider, not from assay-based typing. Overall results and qualifications from the work: The amount of clinical and demographic metadata varied by source and participant and was provided uncurated.

The immunoSEQ Assay, a bias-controlled multiplex PCR, was used to amplify TCRbeta CDR3 regions from genomic DNA. From the authors' description of their analysis: The number of nucleated cells in each sample was estimated from the amplification of reference gene primers within the assay. To quantify the absolute abundance of each unique TCRbeta CDR3 rearrangement, sequence reads were collapsed and filtered. For each sample, productive Simpson clonality was calculated by taking the square root of Simpson's diversity index across productive rearrangements. In its TCRdb copy, this immuneACCESS table keeps in-frame sequences only and misses some clones. Where compared with another copy, unresolved V genes explain less than half of these, and the others have no known cause. The V and J calls and the clone size are those of that table, but D and trimming were determined from the DNA. The sample records about 310,000 clones, around 91% of which are singletons. Approximately 9.8% of the sample is in the top ten clones.

Participants in the prospective study were enrolled through a virtual design, were aged about 18 to 90 years, and lived in roughly 26 United States geographic areas. Cohort assignment in the prospective study relied on participant-reported clinical history from a screening survey and a study questionnaire. ImmuneRACE Cohort 3 recovered participants were defined by two consecutive negative NP/OP PCR tests, healthcare professional clearance, or symptom resolution. In the prospective study, mobile phlebotomists collected whole blood, serum and a nasopharyngeal or oropharyngeal swab from each participant. Prospective study participants could optionally give additional blood draws and questionnaires over an approximately 2-month period. Before DNA extraction, prospective study blood samples were shipped either frozen or at room temperature. The CDR3 starts with the cysteine, ends with the phenylalanine, and has 15 residues. Here the CDR3 DNA is all that survives: 45 bases in frame from base 1. In the germline V gene, CDR1 corresponds to KGHDR and CDR2 to SFDVKD. Trimming removed 10 bases from V and 2 bases from J; the gene matches leave 10 bases unexplained.

A word on this clone: This receptor's antigen is unknown. Base-call qualities are not available, and no considerably larger clone is one nucleotide away.

Sequenced material: PBMCs or T cells enriched from blood (not recorded which). The V gene is TRBV24-1 and the J gene is TRBJ1-5, and 7 junctional nucleotides match TRBD1. The TCR originated in a woman aged 40 to 50 who had recovered from COVID-19. The CDR3 reads CATSQGTVGNQPQHF. DNA sequence: TGTGCCACGTCACAGGGGACAGTGGGCAATCAGCCCCAGCATTTT.